This TCR beta chain emerged from a study of blood T cells in healthy people across ages. Findings of the study overall: As age increased, TCR beta diversity per million T cells fell in a roughly linear fashion.

Germline assignment: CDR1 MNHNS and CDR2 SASEGT. The CDR3 covers 13 residues. V was shortened by 1 base and J by 5 bases, with 9 bases between the two germline ends. Every donor contributed about 10 milliliters of peripheral blood by blood draw. A minimum of 6 micrograms of total RNA was extracted per sample. It was with a sample-barcoded 5' primer and a J-beta primer mix that a second PCR of roughly 6 to 11 cycles was run. Each CDR3 protein is one row after TCRdb ran MiXCR on the 5' RACE reads. Among 850,000 to 1,000,000 distinct CDR3 sequences listed, roughly 48% were seen once. This clonotype was detected once. Antigen: not known.

The V gene is TRBV6-1, the J gene TRBJ2-7, with D perhaps matching TRBD1 (5 bases). The source is a man aged 25-40 years in good health. The source material was blood. In DNA form, the CDR3 reads TGTGCCAGCAGTGAAGACCCAGGGAACGAGCAGTACTTC. This gives the protein CASSEDPGNEQYF.